Below, 5 T cell receptor beta chains from the same sample are listed, as sequenced in a study of blood T cell repertoires in COVID-19. The table came from immunoSEQ multiplex PCR; TCRdb's copy has only in-frame clones and leaves some out. In the table there are approximately 97,000 clones, approximately 91% of which are singletons. The source material was peripheral blood. These receptor sequences come from a man between 18 and 35 years old with acute or convalescent COVID-19.

V gene TRBV24-1 combines with J gene TRBJ1-4; 11 bases are shared with TRBD1. The CDR3 sequence is 16 residues long. Germline V lookup: CDR1 KGHDR, CDR2 SFDVKD. Germline trimming cut 3 bases from V and 3 bases from J; bases unmatched to any gene: 2. The CDR3 sequence is CATSDPGQGANEKLFF. As DNA, the CDR3 is TGTGCCACCAGTGATCCGGGACAGGGGGCTAATGAAAAACTGTTTTTT.

This chain uses TRBV5-1 with TRBJ2-5, with D hard to call. Looked up from germline, CDR1 is SGHRS and CDR2 is YFSETQ. This CDR3 contains 16 residues. V lost 3 bases and J lost 3, with 18 bases in between. The DNA of the CDR3 is TGCGCCAGCAGCTCGCTTGGTTTAAGAACAGAAGAGACCCAGTACTTC. This encodes CASSSLGLRTEETQYF.

The chain has TRBV9 and TRBJ1-6; 8 bases line up with TRBD1. V shed 8 bases, J shed 7 bases, and the junction held 8 bases outside the gene matches. CDR1 and CDR2 (germline): SGDLS, YYNGEE. The CDR3 is 14 residues long. The DNA for the CDR3 is TGTGCCAGTAACCAGGGGGCCCCGAATTCACCCCTCCACTTT. It translates to CASNQGAPNSPLHF.

This clone was found once. The chain uses TRBV5-1 and TRBJ2-1, with 7 positions matching TRBD1. The CDR3 loop spans 12 amino acids. Germline CDR1 is SGHRS and CDR2 is YFSETQ. J lost 15 bases, V lost 0 bases, and 6 bases had no gene match. The CDR3 reads CASSLDRDSPFF. CDR3 nucleotide sequence: TGCGCCAGCAGCTTGGATCGGGACAGTCCGTTCTTC.

This chain connects TRBV6-5 to TRBJ1-1; the D is unclear. Germline lookup yields CDR1 MNHEY and CDR2 SVGAGI. Trimming took 0 bases from V and 5 from J, leaving 7 bases between them. The CDR3 spans 13 residues. Here the CDR3 DNA reads TGTGCCAGCAGTTACTCGACCGGGACTGAAGCTTTCTTT. It specifies CASSYSTGTEAFF.